Listed here is a single TCR beta chain. Its antigen specificity is not known. Nothing much larger sits one base from this clone, and base qualities are not available. The data were obtained in a study of blood T cell repertoires in COVID-19 (dated by TCRdb to about 2020). Regarding the research as a whole: Collaborator samples came from the United States, Italy and Spain and covered acute and convalescent phases of COVID-19. The prospective study material was composed of cDNA or gDNA derived from T cells, B-cell-depleted T cells, or PBMCs. The dataset comprised deeply sampled blood TCRbeta repertoires from subjects exposed to, actively infected with, or recovered from COVID-19. The repertoires were released in a freely available public database meant as a resource for research on the immune response to SARS-CoV-2. The samples were drawn from two sources: the first 160 participants of the ongoing ImmuneRACE study, and 1,254 subjects contributed by 6 global collaborators. The sample metadata nearly always contained a de-identified subject ID, COVID-19 status, age in years and sex. Where HLA class I and class II types were available, the types were taken from metadata supplied by the sample provider, not from assay-based typing.

V drops 1 base and J drops 4 bases, leaving 10 bases in between. Reading the germline V gene gives CDR1 SGHVS and CDR2 FQNEAQ. The cysteine opens and the phenylalanine closes a CDR3 of 15 amino acids. Only the CDR3 DNA is retained, 45 bases long and in frame from the first base. One collaborating source in Seattle enrolled patients during active infection and followed them longitudinally through the course of disease. Each collaborating institution followed its own protocols to collect whole blood in K2EDTA tubes. For TCRbeta analysis, collaborator samples were shipped as frozen whole blood, as isolated PBMCs, or as DNA extracted from either sample type. The immunoSEQ Assay, a bias-controlled multiplex PCR, was used to amplify TCRbeta CDR3 regions from genomic DNA. In the original analysis: The number of nucleated cells in each sample was estimated by amplification of reference gene primers within the assay. Sequence reads were collapsed and filtered to measure the absolute abundance of every unique TCRbeta CDR3 rearrangement. For each sample, productive Simpson clonality was calculated as the square root of Simpson's diversity index across productive rearrangements. TCRdb took this table from immuneACCESS and kept in-frame rearrangements with V and J called. Such tables lack part of the clones; where checked against another copy, unresolved V genes explain under half of the gap, and the rest is unexplained. That table is the source of V, J and clone size, and D and trimming were worked out from the DNA. The table for this sample lists 150,000 to 200,000 clones; around 80% of them were counted only once. The ten top clones hold roughly 15% of the sample.

What the research found in general, with its limitations: The quantity of clinical and demographic metadata differed by source and by participant and was supplied without curation.

The receptor's source is a woman in her sixties or seventies with COVID-19, enrolled during active disease. The V gene is TRBV7-8 and the J gene is TRBJ2-2, with no D gene named confidently. The sequencing sample was made of peripheral blood. The CDR3 sequence is CASSLVLSGTGELFF. The DNA sequence reads TGTGCCAGCAGCTTAGTTCTGAGTGGCACCGGGGAGCTGTTTTTT.